This T cell receptor beta chain appears in the sequencing data of a study of cytomegalovirus exposure and HLA in healthy donors (TCRdb year 2017). As for the study more broadly: An earlier analysis of approximately 640 of the donors reported roughly 270 Gb of sequence data and 117 million unique TCR beta sequences from roughly 180 million T cells. Typing coverage differed by locus: A, B, C, DRB1 and DQB1 were typed in roughly 620-640 donors, DQA1 in about 510, DPA1 in around 610, and DPB1 in approximately 450. Roughly 300 gigabases of sequencing data and tens of millions of unique TCR sequences were included in an early release covering around 600 HLA-typed donors. Of the approximately 370 genotyped donors, 75% to 85% were placed in the genetic ancestry cluster associated with self-reported Caucasian donors. A handful of DR-DQ haplotypes were handled as single units for association and clustering because linkage in the cohort was strong. An earlier analysis of around 640 of the donors used high-throughput TCR beta sequencing to judge whether each TCR beta V gene segment behaved as functional or pseudogenic. A separate validation cohort of over a hundred different subjects was used in addition to the approximately 700-subject first cohort. A later analysis re-analyzed previously published TCR beta repertoires from about 600 donors and added high-resolution HLA genotyping to study TCR occurrence patterns. A later genetic analysis took genome-wide SNP genotypes for about 60% of the roughly 670 donors and used that subset as a discovery cohort. Donor age, sex, ethnicity and CMV serostatus were compiled together with the repertoire data. HLA typing covered class I and class II loci at four-digit resolution. Every discovery cohort repertoire had been produced on one sequencing platform. High-throughput TCR immunosequencing, statistical association of individual TCRs with disease status, and machine learning were combined to predict cytomegalovirus infection status. The later analysis used no new phenotypic data to find candidate immune exposures, relying instead on TCR beta sequences and their occurrence across donors. The study aimed to test whether cataloging public T cell receptors could reveal signatures of past pathogen exposure. The study profiled the T cell repertoires of more than 500 subjects by immunosequencing and related them to cytomegalovirus serostatus. Among about 400 genotyped donors of the cohort, an average of around 240,000 unique TCR beta nucleotide sequences was sequenced per donor, of which roughly 18% were non-productive. General study outcomes and caveats: The sequencing pipeline was judged likely to have produced a cluster of highly shared sequence variants as a technical artifact. Over 15 rarely observed V segments, including chromosome 9 orphons, were excluded from the earlier analysis of approximately 500 of the donors because counts were too low. A later genetic analysis associated a missense DCLRE1C variant with V-gene and J-gene trimming of TCR beta chains, and an independent cohort replicated the association. The cohort was sequenced for TCR beta chains only, and without alpha or paired-chain data the features that could be detected were limited. A later analysis reported that several top co-occurrence clusters appeared linked to parvovirus B19, influenza, CMV and Epstein-Barr virus. Cytomegalovirus status was reported to be diagnosed by the classifier with high specificity and sensitivity in both the original and validation cohorts. Across donors, most TCR sequences were observed very rarely, whereas some public TCRs were present in many individuals. An earlier analysis of some 560 of the donors showed that most TCR beta V segments appeared in productive rearrangements either about 90% or about 30% of the time, which broadly matched IMGT annotations. Strong co-occurrence of HLA alleles, especially DR and DQ, made assigning TCR associations to individual alleles difficult. According to a later genetic analysis, donors in an Asian-associated ancestry cluster had fewer N-insertions in productive TCRs than the approximately 710-donor mean. It was suggested by the authors that the approach could potentially be generalized to other disease states and immunological phenotypes. For the cohort, immune exposure information was limited to CMV serostatus. Roughly uniform sequencing depth across donors was assumed in presence/absence analyses, although this assumption may not hold. A later analysis found that HLA-associated TCR beta chains were more clonally expanded and had lower generation probabilities than equally common non-associated chains. Specific HLA alleles were associated with 15,000 to 20,000 TCR beta sequences at a false discovery rate of 0.05 in a later analysis. In a later analysis, the rate of TCR association differed among HLA loci, with DRB1 alleles having the most associated TCRs and HLA-C alleles having the fewest. In the study, approximately 160 TCR beta chains were listed as associated with cytomegalovirus. According to a later analysis, most CMV-associated TCR beta chains appeared to be HLA-restricted, and the HLA associations seemed to be driven largely by CMV exposure. A further reported finding was that TCR beta sequences accurately predicted the HLA-A and HLA-B alleles for most subjects in the first cohort. Correlated functional status among segregating V segments might reflect linkage disequilibrium, but an unknown experimental factor could not be ruled out. In vitro tests confirmed that a few of the cytomegalovirus-associated TCR beta chains recognize cytomegalovirus antigens. Some IMGT-functional V segments, including TRBV6-2 and TRBV6-3, could not be distinguished by the 87-base-pair reads and were therefore excluded. HLA typing was unavailable for some donors at each locus, so association tests used only the typed subset.

V and J are trimmed by 1 base and 6 bases, and the gene matches miss 6 bases of the junction. The germline V gene specifies MNHEY as CDR1 and SVGAGI as CDR2. The CDR3 holds 15 amino acids from the cysteine to the phenylalanine. Just the 45-base CDR3 DNA is kept, in frame starting at base 1. The cohort comprised 666 healthy bone marrow donors. At the time of sampling, every cohort member was nominally healthy, though immune exposures that went unrecorded were likely present. The donor was CMV seronegative and belonged to the group of several hundred seronegative cohort members. A peripheral blood sample was provided by each donor, and peripheral blood mononuclear cells were used for TCR beta sequencing. Genomic DNA extraction from the blood cell samples was performed with the Qiagen DNeasy Blood Extraction Kit. Library method: the immunoSEQ multiplex PCR assay. The multiplex PCR relied on a mix of 60 forward primers for TCR Vbeta segments and 13 reverse primers for TCR Jbeta segments. The CDR3 region of rearranged TCR beta genes was amplified from genomic DNA by a multiplex PCR assay. The Illumina HiSeq System was used to sequence the amplified TCR beta libraries as 87-base-pair reads. The published analysis was carried out like this. Across the 670 or so repertoires, a later analysis counted some 80 million unique TCR beta chains, some 11 million of which were shared by at least two donors. Raw reads were error-corrected and collapsed into unique sequences with a nearest-neighbor algorithm that merged closely related sequences to remove PCR and sequencing errors. CDR3 sequences were aligned to IMGT reference sequences to assign V, D and J gene segments. Each retained sequence needed at least a six-nucleotide match to both a V gene segment and a J gene segment. A rearrangement counted as productive if the CDR3 had no stop codons and remained in frame with V and J, and every other rearrangement counted as non-productive. CDR3 was defined by IMGT convention, running from the second conserved V-encoded cysteine to the conserved J-encoded phenylalanine. The earlier analysis of a few hundred of the donors excluded sequences that lacked an unambiguous match to a single V gene segment. In an earlier analysis of several hundred of the donors, V segments were called functional above 56.7% productive rearrangements and were called segregating when the between-donor standard deviation exceeded 5%. A statistical classification framework was built to diagnose cytomegalovirus status from the catalog of TCR beta chain sequences. A later analysis assigned V and J genes by comparing TCR nucleotide sequences with IMGT/GENE-DB human TR gene sequences. A later analysis assigned CDR3 sequences and most-parsimonious VDJ recombination scenarios with the TCRdist pipeline. In a later analysis, each TCR beta chain was defined by its CDR3 amino acid sequence together with its V-gene family, and reads lacking a unique V-gene family were excluded. To address suspected cross-contamination and a sequencing artifact, a later analysis removed several hundred highly shared, low-generation-probability nucleotide sequences. For each public chain, a later analysis derived a clonal expansion index from normalized ranks of inferred template counts within each repertoire. In a later analysis, generation probabilities were computed with a VDJ recombination model fitted to out-of-frame rearrangements, and the resulting probabilities were checked against IGoR. In a later analysis, hypergeometric tests were used to score TCR-TCR, TCR-HLA and TCR-CMV co-occurrence, with a repertoire-size bias correction applied to TCR pairs. In a later analysis, false discovery rates were estimated by permuting HLA or CMV assignments 20 times. In a later analysis, co-occurring TCRs were grouped using DBSCAN, with TCRdist sequence similarity added in when clustering inside HLA-allele-positive subsets. Co-occurrence clustering excluded repertoires with fewer than 30,000 or more than 120,000 public chains, plus five with anomalous nucleotide sharing. Held by TCRdb, this immuneACCESS table contains in-frame sequences only and omits some clones. Under half of the omission traces to an unresolved V gene where checked; the cause of the rest is unknown. The DNA gave D and trimming, while V, J and clone size come from that table. In this sample the table shows over 65,000 clones, roughly 80% of which occur a single time. Together, the top ten hold under 2.5% of the sample.

To note about this clone: It lacks a known antigen. Within one base of it there is no much larger clone, and no base qualities were kept.

The TCR comes from a man aged 40-50 years in good health and CMV-seronegative. The chain couples TRBV6-5 to TRBJ1-1, and TRBD1 aligns with 9 junction nucleotides. The sample taken for sequencing was PBMCs. The DNA is as follows: TGTGCCAGCAGTTACTGGGGGACAGGGAGAGCTGAAGCTTTCTTT. Its protein reads: CASSYWGTGRAEAFF.